This T cell receptor beta chain was obtained from a study of cytotoxic CD8 clonotypes in ibrutinib-treated CLL. General study results and limits: Clonality, elevated at ibrutinib response, dropped back toward baseline at progression.

The ends lost 5 bases at V and 0 bases at J; junction bases unmatched: 15. The CDR3 consists of 18 residues. Germline values: CDR1 LNHDA, CDR2 SQIVND (reference sequence). The data were produced by immunoSEQ multiplex PCR, yet TCRdb's version contains in-frame clones alone and is incomplete. The sample yields almost 85,000 clones, 85% to 90% seen once. As regards this clone: The antigen remains undetermined.

The TCR sequence derives from a human donor with chronic lymphocytic leukemia. The chain employs TRBV19 and TRBJ1-1; 7 positions match TRBD1. The starting material was PBMCs, obtained before ibrutinib treatment. The CDR3 loop reads CASSASTGISLVNTEAFF. The CDR3 DNA is TGTGCCAGTAGTGCGTCGACAGGGATAAGCTTAGTGAACACTGAAGCTTTCTTT.